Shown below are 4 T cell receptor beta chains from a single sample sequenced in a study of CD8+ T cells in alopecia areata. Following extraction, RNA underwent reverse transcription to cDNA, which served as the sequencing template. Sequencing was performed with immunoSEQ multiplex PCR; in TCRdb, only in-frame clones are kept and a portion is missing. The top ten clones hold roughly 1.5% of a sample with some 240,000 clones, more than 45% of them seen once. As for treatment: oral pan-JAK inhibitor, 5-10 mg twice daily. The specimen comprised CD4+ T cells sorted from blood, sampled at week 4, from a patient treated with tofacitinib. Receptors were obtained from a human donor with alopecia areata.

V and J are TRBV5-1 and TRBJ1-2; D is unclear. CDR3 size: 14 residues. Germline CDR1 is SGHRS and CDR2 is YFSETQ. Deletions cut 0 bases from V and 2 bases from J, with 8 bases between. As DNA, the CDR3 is TGCGCCAGCAGCTTGGAGCTGGGGAACTATGGCTACACCTTC. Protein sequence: CASSLELGNYGYTF.

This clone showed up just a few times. The CDR3 sequence is CASSFFNSPLHF. CDR3 bases: TGTGCCAGCAGTTTCTTCAATTCACCCCTCCACTTT. The chain joins TRBV27 to TRBJ1-6; D is ambiguous. V lost 3 bases and J 7 bases, leaving 4 bases between the germline ends. Germline CDR1 reads MNHEY; CDR2 reads SMNVEV (reference sequence). The CDR3 consists of 12 residues.

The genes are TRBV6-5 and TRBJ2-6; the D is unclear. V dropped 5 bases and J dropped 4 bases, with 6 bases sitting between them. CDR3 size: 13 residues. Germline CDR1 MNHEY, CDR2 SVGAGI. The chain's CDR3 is CASSPGGANVLTF. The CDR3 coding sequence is TGTGCCAGCAGTCCCGGAGGGGCCAACGTCCTGACTTTC.

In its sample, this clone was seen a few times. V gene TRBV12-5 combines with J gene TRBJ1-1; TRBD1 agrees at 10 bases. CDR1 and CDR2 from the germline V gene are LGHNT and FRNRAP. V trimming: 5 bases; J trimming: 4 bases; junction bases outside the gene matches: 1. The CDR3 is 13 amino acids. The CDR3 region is CASGGQGGTEAFF. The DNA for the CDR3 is TGTGCTAGTGGTGGACAGGGGGGCACTGAAGCTTTCTTT.